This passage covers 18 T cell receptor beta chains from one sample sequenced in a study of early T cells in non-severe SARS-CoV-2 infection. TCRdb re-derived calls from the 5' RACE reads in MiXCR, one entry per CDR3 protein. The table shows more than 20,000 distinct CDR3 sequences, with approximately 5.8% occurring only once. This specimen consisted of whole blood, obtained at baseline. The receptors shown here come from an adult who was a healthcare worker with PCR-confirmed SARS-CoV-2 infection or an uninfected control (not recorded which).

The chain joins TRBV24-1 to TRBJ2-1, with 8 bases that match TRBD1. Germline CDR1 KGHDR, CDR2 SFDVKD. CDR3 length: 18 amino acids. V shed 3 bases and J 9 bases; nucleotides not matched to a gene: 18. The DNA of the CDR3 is TGTGCCACCAGTGATATAAAAGCCCCGGGACAGGAGCCCGGTGAGCAGTTCTTC. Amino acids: CATSDIKAPGQEPGEQFF.

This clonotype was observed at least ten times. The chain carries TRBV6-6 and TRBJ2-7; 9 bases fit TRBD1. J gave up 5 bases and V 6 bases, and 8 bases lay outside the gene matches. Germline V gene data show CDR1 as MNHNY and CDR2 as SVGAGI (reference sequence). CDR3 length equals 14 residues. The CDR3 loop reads CASRLNRGPDEQYF. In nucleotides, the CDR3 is TGTGCCAGCAGGCTGAACAGGGGGCCTGACGAGCAGTACTTC.

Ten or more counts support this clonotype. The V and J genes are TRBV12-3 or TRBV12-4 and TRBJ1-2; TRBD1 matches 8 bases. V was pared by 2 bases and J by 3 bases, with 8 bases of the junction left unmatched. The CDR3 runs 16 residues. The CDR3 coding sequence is TGTGCCAGCAGTTTACATAGTGCAGGGGGCGACTATGGCTACACCTTC. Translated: CASSLHSAGGDYGYTF.

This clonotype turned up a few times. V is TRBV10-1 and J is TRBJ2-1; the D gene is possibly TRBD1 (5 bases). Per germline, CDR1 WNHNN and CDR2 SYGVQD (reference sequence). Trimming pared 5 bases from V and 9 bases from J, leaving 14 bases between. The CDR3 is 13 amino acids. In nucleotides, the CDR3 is TGCGCCAGCAGTCCCAGTCAGGGCAGTGAGCAGTTCTTC. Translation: CASSPSQGSEQFF.

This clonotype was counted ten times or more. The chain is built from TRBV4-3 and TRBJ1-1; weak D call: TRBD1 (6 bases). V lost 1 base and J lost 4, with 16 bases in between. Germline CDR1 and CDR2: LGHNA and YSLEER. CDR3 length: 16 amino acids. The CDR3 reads CASSQGSGGLSTEAFF. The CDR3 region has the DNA TGCGCCAGCAGCCAAGGGTCTGGGGGGCTTAGCACTGAAGCTTTCTTT.

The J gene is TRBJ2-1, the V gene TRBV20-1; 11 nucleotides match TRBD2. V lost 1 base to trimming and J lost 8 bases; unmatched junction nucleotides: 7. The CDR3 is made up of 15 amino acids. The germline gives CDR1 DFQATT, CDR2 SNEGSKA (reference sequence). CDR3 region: CSARVFSGGEYEQFF. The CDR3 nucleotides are TGCAGTGCTAGAGTTTTTAGCGGGGGGGAATATGAGCAGTTCTTC.

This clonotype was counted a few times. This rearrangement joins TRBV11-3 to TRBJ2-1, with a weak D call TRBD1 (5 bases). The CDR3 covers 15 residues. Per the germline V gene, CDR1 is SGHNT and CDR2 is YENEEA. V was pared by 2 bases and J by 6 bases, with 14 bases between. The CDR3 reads CASSLRQGGVNEQFF. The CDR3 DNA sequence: TGTGCCAGCAGCTTACGGCAGGGTGGGGTCAATGAGCAGTTCTTC.

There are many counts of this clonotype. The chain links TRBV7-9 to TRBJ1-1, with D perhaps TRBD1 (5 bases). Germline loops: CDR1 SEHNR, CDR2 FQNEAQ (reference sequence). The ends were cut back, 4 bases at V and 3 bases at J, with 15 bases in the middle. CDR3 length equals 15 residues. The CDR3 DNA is TGTGCCAGCAGCTCGATCCGGGGCGGGTACACTGAAGCTTTCTTT. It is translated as CASSSIRGGYTEAFF.

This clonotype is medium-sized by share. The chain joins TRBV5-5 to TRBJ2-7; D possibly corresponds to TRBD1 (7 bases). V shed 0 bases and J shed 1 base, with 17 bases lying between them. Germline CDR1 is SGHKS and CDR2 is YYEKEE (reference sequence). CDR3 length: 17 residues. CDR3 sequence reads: CASSLEEGAVGSYEQYF. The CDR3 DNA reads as TGTGCCAGCAGCTTGGAGGAGGGGGCCGTTGGGTCCTACGAGCAGTACTTC.

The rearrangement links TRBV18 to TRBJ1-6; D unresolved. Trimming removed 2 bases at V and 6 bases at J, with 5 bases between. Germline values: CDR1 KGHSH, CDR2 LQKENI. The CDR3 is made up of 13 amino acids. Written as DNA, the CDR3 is TGTGCCAGCTCACCAGGGAGTAATTCACCCCTCCACTTT. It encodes CASSPGSNSPLHF.

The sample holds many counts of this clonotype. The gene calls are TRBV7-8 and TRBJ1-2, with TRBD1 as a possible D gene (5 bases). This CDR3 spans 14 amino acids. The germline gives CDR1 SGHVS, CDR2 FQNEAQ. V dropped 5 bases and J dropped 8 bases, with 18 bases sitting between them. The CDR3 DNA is TGTGCCAGCAGCATGACAGCCTTAGGACGGGGCTACACCTTC. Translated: CASSMTALGRGYTF.

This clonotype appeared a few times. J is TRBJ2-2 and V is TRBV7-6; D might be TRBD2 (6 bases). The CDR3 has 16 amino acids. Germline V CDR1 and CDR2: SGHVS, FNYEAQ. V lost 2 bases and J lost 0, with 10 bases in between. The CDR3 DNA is TGTGCCAGCAGCTTACTCCCGGGGGCGAACACCGGGGAGCTGTTTTTT. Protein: CASSLLPGANTGELFF.

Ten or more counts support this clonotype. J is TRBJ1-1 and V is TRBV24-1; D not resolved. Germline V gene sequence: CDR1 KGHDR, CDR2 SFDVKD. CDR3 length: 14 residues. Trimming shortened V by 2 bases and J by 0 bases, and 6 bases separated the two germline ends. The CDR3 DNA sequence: TGTGCCACCAGTGATTCAGGCTTGAACACTGAAGCTTTCTTT. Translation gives CATSDSGLNTEAFF.

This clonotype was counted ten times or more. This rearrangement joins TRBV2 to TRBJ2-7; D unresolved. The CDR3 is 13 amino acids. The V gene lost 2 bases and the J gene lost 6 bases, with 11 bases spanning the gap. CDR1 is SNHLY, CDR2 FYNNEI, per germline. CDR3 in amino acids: CASSEPFTLEQYF. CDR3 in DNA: TGTGCCAGCAGTGAACCTTTTACCCTCGAGCAGTACTTC.

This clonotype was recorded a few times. This CDR3 reads CASRRGITSNYGYTF. The CDR3 DNA reads as TGTGCCAGTAGAAGGGGGATCACCTCTAACTATGGCTACACCTTC. The V and J genes are TRBV19 and TRBJ1-2; D perhaps matches TRBD1 (6 bases). The CDR3 contains 15 residues. V was trimmed by 6 bases and J by 0 bases, leaving 14 bases between them. Germline loops: CDR1 LNHDA, CDR2 SQIVND (reference sequence).

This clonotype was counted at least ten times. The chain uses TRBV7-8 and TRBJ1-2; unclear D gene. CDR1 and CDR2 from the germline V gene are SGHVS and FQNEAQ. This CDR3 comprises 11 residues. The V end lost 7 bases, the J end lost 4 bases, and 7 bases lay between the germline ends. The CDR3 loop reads CASTPAYGYTF. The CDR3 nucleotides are TGTGCCAGCACCCCAGCCTATGGCTACACCTTC.

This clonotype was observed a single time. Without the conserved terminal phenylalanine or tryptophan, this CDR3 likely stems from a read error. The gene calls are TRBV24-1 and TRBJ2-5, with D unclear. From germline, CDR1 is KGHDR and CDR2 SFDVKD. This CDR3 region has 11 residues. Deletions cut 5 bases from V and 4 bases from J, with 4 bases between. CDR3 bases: TGTGCCACCAGTGCGGGAGAGACCCAGTACATC. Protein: CATSAGETQYI.

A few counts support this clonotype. This CDR3 is CASSEYRGPYEQYF. Here the CDR3 DNA reads TGTGCCAGCAGCGAATACAGGGGGCCCTACGAGCAGTACTTC. V and J are TRBV7-3 and TRBJ2-7; 9 bases align to TRBD1. The CDR3 has 14 residues. The germline V gene has CDR1 SGHTA and CDR2 FQGTGA. V gave up 5 bases and J gave up 2 bases; unmatched junction bases: 4. Looking up the rest from reference TRBV7-3 and TRBJ2-7 gives the full variable domain: GAGVSQTPSNKVTEKGKYVELRCDPISGHTALYWYRQSLGQGPEFLIYFQGTGAADDSGLPNDRFFAVRPEGSVSTLKIQRTERGDSAVYLCASSEYRGPYEQYFGPGTRLTVT.